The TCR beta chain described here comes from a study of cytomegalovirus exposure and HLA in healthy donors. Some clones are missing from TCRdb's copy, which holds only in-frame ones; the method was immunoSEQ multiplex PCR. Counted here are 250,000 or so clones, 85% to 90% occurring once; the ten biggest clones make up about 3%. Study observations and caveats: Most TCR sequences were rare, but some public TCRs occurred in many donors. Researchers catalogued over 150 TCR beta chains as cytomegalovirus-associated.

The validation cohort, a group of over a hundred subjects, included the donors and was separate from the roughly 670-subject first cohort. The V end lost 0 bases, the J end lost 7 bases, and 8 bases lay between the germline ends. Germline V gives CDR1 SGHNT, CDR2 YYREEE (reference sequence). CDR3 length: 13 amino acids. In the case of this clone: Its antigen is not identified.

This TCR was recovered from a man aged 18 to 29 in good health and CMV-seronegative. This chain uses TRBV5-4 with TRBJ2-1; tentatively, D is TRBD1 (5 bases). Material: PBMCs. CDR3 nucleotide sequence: TGTGCCAGCAGCTTGGGACAGATAAATGAGCAGTTCTTC. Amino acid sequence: CASSLGQINEQFF.